This T cell receptor beta chain was obtained from a study of cytomegalovirus exposure and HLA in healthy donors. As for the study in general: An early data release held 79 million or so unique TCRs from HLA-typed donors. Whole-study findings and limits: The authors later linked a missense DCLRE1C variant to TCR beta V- and J-gene trimming. A later analysis reportedly identified an Asian-associated ancestry cluster as carrying fewer N-insertions than the approximately 730-donor mean. The analysis excluded some indistinguishable V segments, including TRBV6-2 and TRBV6-3.

V was pared by 4 bases and J by 4 bases, with 10 bases between. The germline V gene has CDR1 MNHEY and CDR2 SVGAGI. The CDR3 totals 13 residues. Amplification used 60 Vbeta primers and 13 Jbeta primers. Method: immunoSEQ multiplex PCR; TCRdb's copy keeps in-frame clones and lacks some. The table lists over 140,000 clones, approximately 84% of them singletons. This clone was detected only a few times. The antigen remains unidentified. This clonotype was sampled from a man aged 25-45 years in good health and CMV-seropositive. The gene calls are TRBV6-5 and TRBJ1-2; no reliable D call. Sequencing input: PBMCs. For the CDR3, the DNA is TGTGCCAGCAGTTTGGGAGGGTTCTATGGCTACACCTTC. Protein product: CASSLGGFYGYTF.